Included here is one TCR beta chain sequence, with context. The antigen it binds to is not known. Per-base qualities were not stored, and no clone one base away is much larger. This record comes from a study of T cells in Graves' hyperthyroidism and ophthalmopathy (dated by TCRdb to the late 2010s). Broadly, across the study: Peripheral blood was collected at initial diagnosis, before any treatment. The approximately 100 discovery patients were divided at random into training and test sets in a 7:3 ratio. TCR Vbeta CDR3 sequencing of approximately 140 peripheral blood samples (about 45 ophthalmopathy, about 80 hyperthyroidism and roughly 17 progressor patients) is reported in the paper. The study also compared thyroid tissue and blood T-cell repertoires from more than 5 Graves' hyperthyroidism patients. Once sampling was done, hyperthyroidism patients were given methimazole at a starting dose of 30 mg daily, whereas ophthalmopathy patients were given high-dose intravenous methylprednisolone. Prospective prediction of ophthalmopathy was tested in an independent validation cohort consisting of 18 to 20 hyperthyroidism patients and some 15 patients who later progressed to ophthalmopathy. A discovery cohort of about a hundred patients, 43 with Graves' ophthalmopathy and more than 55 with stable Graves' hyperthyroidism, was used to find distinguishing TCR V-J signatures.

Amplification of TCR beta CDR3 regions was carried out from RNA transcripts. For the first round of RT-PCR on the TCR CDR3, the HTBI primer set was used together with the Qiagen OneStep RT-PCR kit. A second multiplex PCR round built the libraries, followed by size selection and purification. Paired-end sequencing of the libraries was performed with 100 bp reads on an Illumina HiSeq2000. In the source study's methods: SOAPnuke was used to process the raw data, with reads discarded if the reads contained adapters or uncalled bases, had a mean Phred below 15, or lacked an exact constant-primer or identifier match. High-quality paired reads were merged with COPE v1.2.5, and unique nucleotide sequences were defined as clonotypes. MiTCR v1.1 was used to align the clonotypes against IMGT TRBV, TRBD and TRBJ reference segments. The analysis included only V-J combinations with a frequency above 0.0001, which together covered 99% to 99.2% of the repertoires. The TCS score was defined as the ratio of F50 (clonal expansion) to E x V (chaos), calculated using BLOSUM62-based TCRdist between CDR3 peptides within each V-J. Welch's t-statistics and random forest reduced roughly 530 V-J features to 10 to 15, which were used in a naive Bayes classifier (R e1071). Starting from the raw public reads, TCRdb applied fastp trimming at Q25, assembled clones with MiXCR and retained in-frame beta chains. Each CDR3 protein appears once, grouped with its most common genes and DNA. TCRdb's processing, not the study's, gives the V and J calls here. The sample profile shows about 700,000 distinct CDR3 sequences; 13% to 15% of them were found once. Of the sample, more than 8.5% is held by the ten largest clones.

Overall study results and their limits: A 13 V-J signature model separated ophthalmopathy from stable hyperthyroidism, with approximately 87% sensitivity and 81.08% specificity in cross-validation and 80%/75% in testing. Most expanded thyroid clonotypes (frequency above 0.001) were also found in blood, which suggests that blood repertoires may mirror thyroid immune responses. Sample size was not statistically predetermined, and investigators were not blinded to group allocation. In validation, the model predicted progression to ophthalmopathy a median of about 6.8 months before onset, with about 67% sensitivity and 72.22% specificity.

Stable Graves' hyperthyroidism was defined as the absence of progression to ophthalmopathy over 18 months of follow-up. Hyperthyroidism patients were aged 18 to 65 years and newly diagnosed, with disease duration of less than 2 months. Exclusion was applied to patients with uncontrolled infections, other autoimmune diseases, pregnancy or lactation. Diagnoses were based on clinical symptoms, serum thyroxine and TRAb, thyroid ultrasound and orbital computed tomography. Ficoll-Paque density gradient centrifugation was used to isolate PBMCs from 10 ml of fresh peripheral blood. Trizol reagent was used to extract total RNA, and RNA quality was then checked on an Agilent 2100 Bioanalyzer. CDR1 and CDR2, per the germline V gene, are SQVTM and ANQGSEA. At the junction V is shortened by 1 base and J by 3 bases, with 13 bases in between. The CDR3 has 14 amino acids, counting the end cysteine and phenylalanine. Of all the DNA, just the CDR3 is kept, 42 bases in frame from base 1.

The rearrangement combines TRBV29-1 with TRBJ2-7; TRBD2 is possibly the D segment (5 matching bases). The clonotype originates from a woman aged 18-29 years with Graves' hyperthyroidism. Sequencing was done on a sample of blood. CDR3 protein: CSVEGDGKSYEQYF. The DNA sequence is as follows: TGCAGCGTTGAAGGTGACGGGAAGAGCTACGAGCAGTACTTC.